The T cell receptor (beta chain) described here comes from a study of CD8+ T cells in alopecia areata. This clone was counted between two and nine times. The sequencing template was cDNA reverse transcribed from extracted RNA. Clones were read by immunoSEQ multiplex PCR, and TCRdb kept only the in-frame ones, dropping some. The sample includes 100,000 to 150,000 clones, about 59% seen only once; the top ten take 5% to 7%. Treatment given: oral pan-JAK inhibitor, 5-10 mg twice daily. V was cut by 2 bases and J by 1 base, with 13 bases left in between. CDR3 length: 16 residues. Germline V gene data show CDR1 as LGHNA and CDR2 as YSLEER.

The TCR was taken from a human donor with alopecia areata. The sample in question was CD4+ T cells sorted from blood, obtained at week 4, from a patient treated with tofacitinib. This chain connects TRBV4-3 to TRBJ2-3; D gene uncertain. The CDR3 sequence is CASSQRALGGTDTQYF. The CDR3 DNA reads TGCGCCAGCAGCCAACGGGCCCTAGGTGGCACAGATACGCAGTATTTT.